The clone carrying this T cell receptor (beta chain) was counted only a few times. The sample comes from a study of regulatory T cells in long-lasting Graves disease. The time point was: newly diagnosed GD, antithyroid drugs for less than 3 months. After RNA was extracted from PBMCs, the TCR library was made from it. To make TCR beta libraries, researchers used iRepertoire HTBI primers and Arm-PCR of CDR3 regions. TCRdb itself ran the multiplex PCR reads through MiXCR, one entry per CDR3 protein. This repertoire shows around 420,000 distinct CDR3 sequences, roughly a sixth found once; its top ten account for about 20%. Sequencing used peripheral blood mononuclear cells (PBMCs), obtained at new diagnosis, from a patient treated with antithyroid drugs. The source is a female donor with Graves disease.

The CDR3 here is CASSRNNQPQHF. The CDR3 DNA reads as TGTGCCAGCAGTCGAAATAATCAGCCCCAGCATTTT. The chain employs TRBV25-1 and TRBJ1-5; D gene uncertain. The CDR3 covers 12 residues. V gave up 5 bases and J gave up 4 bases, with 6 bases separating them. The germline CDR1 and CDR2 sequences are MGHDK and SYGVNS.